This is a list of T cell receptor beta chains from one sample in a study of blood T cell repertoires in COVID-19. Clones were sequenced by immunoSEQ multiplex PCR, and TCRdb holds only the in-frame ones, with some missing. The sample has 140,000 to 150,000 clones, less than 90% seen once; the top ten hold 30% to 45%. The specimen was peripheral blood. All receptors derive from a human donor in a cohort sampled during active COVID-19. Both conserved end residues are part of each CDR3. Each record gives: V gene, D gene, J gene, clone size, CDR3 protein, CDR3 DNA. The D gene is left open where the match is weak. Some rows mark clone size as missing; the rest say once, few, many or name a class of expanded clone.

TRBV7-2	TRBD2	TRBJ2-7	.	CASSLSGGSYEQYF	TGTGCCAGCAGCCTTAGCGGGGGCTCCTACGAGCAGTACTTC
TRBV19	TRBD1	TRBJ2-1	.	CASSIMDRGNNEQFF	TGTGCCAGTAGTATAATGGACAGGGGGAACAATGAGCAGTTCTTC
TRBV7-9	TRBD2	TRBJ2-5	.	CASSLTSGGARETQYF	TGTGCCAGCAGCTTAACTAGCGGGGGGGCCCGGGAGACCCAGTACTTC
TRBV18	TRBD1	TRBJ2-7	.	CASSPPAGQGAYEQYF	TGTGCCAGCTCACCACCGGCGGGACAGGGTGCCTACGAGCAGTACTTC
TRBV5-4	TRBD1	TRBJ2-5	.	CASSFTGGRETQYF	TGTGCCAGCAGCTTTACAGGGGGGAGAGAGACCCAGTACTTC
TRBV6-2/TRBV6-3	TRBD2	TRBJ2-3	.	CASSYSRGTSGGPLREEQYF	TGTGCCAGCAGTTACTCAAGAGGGACTAGCGGGGGACCCCTCCGGGAGGAGCAGTATTTT
TRBV5-1	.	TRBJ2-7	.	CASSWGDRNEQYF	TGCGCCAGCAGCTGGGGGGATAGGAACGAGCAGTACTTC
TRBV28	.	TRBJ2-7	.	CASTLGPEGAYEQYF	TGTGCCAGCACCTTGGGCCCGGAAGGGGCCTACGAGCAGTACTTC
TRBV5-1	.	TRBJ2-2	.	CASTRAGTMNTGELFF	TGCGCCAGCACCCGCGCCGGGACAATGAACACCGGGGAGCTGTTTTTT
TRBV18	.	TRBJ1-4	.	CASSPPDSQLREKLFF	TGTGCCAGCTCACCACCTGATTCACAGTTACGTGAAAAACTGTTTTTT
TRBV9	.	TRBJ1-4	.	CASSVGQGGEKLFF	TGTGCCAGCAGCGTGGGGCAGGGAGGTGAAAAACTGTTTTTT
TRBV6-5	.	TRBJ1-2	.	CASSRDRRYGYTF	TGTGCCAGCAGTCGTGACAGACGCTATGGCTACACCTTC
TRBV2	TRBD1	TRBJ1-5	few	CASSDQTGGNQPQHF	TGTGCCAGCAGTGACCAGACAGGGGGCAATCAGCCCCAGCATTTT
TRBV4-3	.	TRBJ1-2	once	CASSQEARRQATYGYTF	TGCGCCAGCAGCCAAGAAGCCAGGAGGCAGGCGACCTATGGCTACACCTTC
TRBV27	.	TRBJ1-5	few	CASSLGAGYQPQHF	TGTGCCAGCAGTTTAGGGGCAGGGTACCAGCCCCAGCATTTT
TRBV12-3/TRBV12-4	TRBD1	TRBJ1-2	.	CASSSNRGGGYTF	TGTGCCAGCAGTTCGAACAGGGGAGGCGGCTACACCTTC
TRBV11-2	.	TRBJ1-5	.	CASSLDRGRTQHF	TGTGCCAGCAGCTTAGATCGGGGAAGGACCCAGCATTTT
TRBV4-2	TRBD1	TRBJ1-2	.	CASSQDAGQGGRVIGYTF	TGTGCCAGCAGCCAAGACGCGGGACAGGGGGGTCGTGTTATTGGCTACACCTTC
TRBV5-1	TRBD2	TRBJ2-1	.	CASSLAGESYNEQFF	TGCGCCAGCAGCCTGGCGGGGGAATCCTACAATGAGCAGTTCTTC
TRBV6-1	.	TRBJ1-1	.	CASSEQGMSTEAFF	TGTGCCAGCAGTGAACAGGGGATGAGCACTGAAGCTTTCTTT
TRBV6-5	.	TRBJ1-2	.	CAIPGVYGYTF	TGTGCCATCCCCGGGGTCTATGGCTACACCTTC
TRBV19	.	TRBJ1-2	once	CACGRGVYGYTF	TGTGCCTGCGGGAGGGGCGTCTATGGCTACACCTTC
TRBV14	.	TRBJ1-4	.	CASSWRGAVDEKLFF	TGTGCCAGCAGCTGGCGGGGGGCGGTTGATGAAAAACTGTTTTTT
TRBV4-1	.	TRBJ1-4	.	CASRILGSSNEKLFF	TGCGCCAGCAGAATTCTAGGGAGTTCTAATGAAAAACTGTTTTTT
TRBV19	.	TRBJ1-3	.	CASSIPGTLSGNTIYF	TGTGCCAGTAGTATTCCCGGGACACTCTCTGGAAACACCATATATTTT
TRBV7-9	TRBD2	TRBJ2-1	few	CASSAGLAGAGNEQFF	TGTGCCAGCAGCGCCGGACTAGCGGGGGCTGGCAATGAGCAGTTCTTC
TRBV5-1	TRBD1	TRBJ1-1	.	CASSLPGGGTEAFF	TGCGCCAGCAGCTTGCCAGGGGGTGGAACTGAAGCTTTCTTT
TRBV6-6	.	TRBJ1-3	.	CASSFYRGFSGNTIYF	TGTGCCAGCAGTTTCTACAGAGGGTTCTCTGGAAACACCATATATTTT
TRBV7-2	.	TRBJ2-3	few	CASSLDRSDTQYF	TGTGCCAGCAGCTTAGACAGGAGCGATACGCAGTATTTT
TRBV13	TRBD1	TRBJ1-4	.	CASSLGGQGAYIEKLFF	TGTGCCAGCAGCTTAGGGGGACAGGGGGCGTATATTGAAAAACTGTTTTTT
TRBV5-4	.	TRBJ2-7	.	CASSFRLGADSSEQYF	TGTGCCAGCAGCTTTCGCCTGGGGGCGGATAGCAGCGAGCAGTACTTC